These 2 T cell receptor beta chains originate from one sample sequenced in a study of blood T cell repertoires in COVID-19. The assay was immunoSEQ multiplex PCR, and TCRdb's table has in-frame clones only and misses some. Of 32,000 or so clones listed, around 90% are singletons. The sequenced sample consisted of peripheral blood. The receptors derive from a human donor in a cohort sampled during active COVID-19.

V and J are TRBV4-2 and TRBJ2-7; 7 bases agree with TRBD2. This CDR3 spans 15 amino acids. Germline V gene lookup returns CDR1 LGHNA and CDR2 YNFKEQ. J was trimmed by 0 bases and V by 0 bases; bases with no gene match: 2. As DNA, the CDR3 is TGTGCCAGCAGCCAAGAAGCGGGGACCTCCTACGAGCAGTACTTC. Amino acids: CASSQEAGTSYEQYF.

CDR3 bases: TGTGCCAGCAGCGTAGTGGTGAGCTCCTACAATGAGCAGTTCTTC. It yields the protein CASSVVVSSYNEQFF. The gene calls are TRBV9 and TRBJ2-1; D gene ambiguous. CDR3 length: 15 residues. V lost 0 bases and J 0 bases, leaving 7 bases between the germline ends. Germline CDR1 and CDR2: SGDLS and YYNGEE.